This T cell receptor beta chain was captured by sequencing in a study of regulatory T cells in long-lasting Graves disease. HTBI primers from iRepertoire and Arm-PCR of CDR3 regions yielded the TCR beta libraries. TCRdb called the multiplex PCR reads again in MiXCR, with one record for every CDR3 protein. The sample holds roughly 530,000 distinct CDR3 sequences, about 16% seen once. Time point denoted: newly diagnosed GD, antithyroid drugs for less than 3 months. RNA isolated from PBMCs was used to make the TCR library. This clonotype came up many times. This CDR3 is built from 14 residues. Germline V lookup: CDR1 SGDLS, CDR2 YYNGEE. The V and J ends lost 3 bases and 0 bases respectively, with 6 bases between them. The same sample was also studied in work on T cells in Graves' hyperthyroidism and ophthalmopathy. That study adds: HTBI primers were used for first-round RT-PCR of the TCR CDR3.

The chain uses TRBV9 and TRBJ1-4, with unresolved D. The sequence was collected from a middle-aged woman with Graves disease. The sequenced sample was peripheral blood mononuclear cells (PBMCs), obtained at new diagnosis, from a patient treated with antithyroid drugs. CDR3 coding DNA: TGTGCCAGCAGCGCGGGAGCAACTAATGAAAAACTGTTTTTT. This sequence encodes CASSAGATNEKLFF.